This is a list of T cell receptor beta chains from one sample in a study of prognosis after radiotherapy for stage I lung cancer. TCRdb re-called the multiplex PCR reads through MiXCR, storing one row per CDR3 protein. The top ten hold 25% of the sample, which has approximately 41,000 distinct CDR3 sequences, approximately 25% seen once. This specimen consisted of PBMCs, obtained before or after stereotactic body radiation therapy (not recorded which). The receptors derive from a donor over 45 with non-small cell lung cancer. Both conserved end residues are part of each CDR3. The D gene is left open where the match is weak. Size is stated for part of the rows, as once, few or many counts, or as a class when the clone is expanded.

V: TRBV15
size: many
D: TRBD1
J: TRBJ1-2
CDR3: CATSRWDRGPSGYTF
DNA: TGTGCCACCAGCAGGTGGGACAGGGGGCCTAGTGGCTACACCTTC

V: TRBV28
size: many
D: .
J: TRBJ1-2
CDR3: CATLGGPSLGYTF
DNA: TGTGCCACCCTCGGGGGGCCCTCCCTTGGCTACACCTTC

V: TRBV27
size: many
D: .
J: TRBJ2-5
CDR3: CASRSTRTQYF
DNA: TGTGCCAGCAGATCGACTAGGACCCAGTACTTC

V: TRBV2
size: .
D: TRBD1
J: TRBJ1-2
CDR3: CASSDQTGRSNYGYTF
DNA: TGTGCCAGCAGTGACCAGACAGGGAGAAGTAACTATGGCTACACCTTC

V: TRBV3-1
size: many
D: .
J: TRBJ2-7
CDR3: CASSQGADHEQYF
DNA: TGTGCCAGCAGCCAAGGGGCCGACCACGAGCAGTACTTC

V: TRBV14
size: many
D: .
J: TRBJ2-1
CDR3: CASSQDLQGSEQFF
DNA: TGTGCCAGCAGCCAAGACCTTCAAGGGAGTGAGCAGTTCTTC

V: TRBV28
size: many
D: .
J: TRBJ1-2
CDR3: CASSPPRLLSGDGYTF
DNA: TGTGCCAGCAGTCCCCCACGTCTACTCTCAGGGGATGGCTACACCTTC

V: TRBV6-2/TRBV6-3
size: many
D: .
J: TRBJ2-5
CDR3: CASSESRLQETQYF
DNA: TGTGCCAGCAGTGAAAGCAGACTCCAAGAGACCCAGTACTTC

V: TRBV7-4
size: many
D: .
J: TRBJ2-7
CDR3: CASSLGFAYEQYF
DNA: TGTGCCAGCAGCTTAGGGTTCGCCTACGAGCAGTACTTC

V: TRBV19
size: many
D: TRBD1
J: TRBJ2-5
CDR3: CASSTTGVVEETQYF
DNA: TGTGCCAGTAGTACGACAGGGGTCGTCGAAGAGACCCAGTACTTC

V: TRBV7-8
size: many
D: .
J: TRBJ1-5
CDR3: CASSLAPGGGQPQHF
DNA: TGTGCCAGCAGCTTAGCGCCGGGAGGGGGTCAGCCCCAGCATTTT

V: TRBV15
size: many
D: TRBD2
J: TRBJ2-7
CDR3: CATGSLAGVGEQYF
DNA: TGTGCCACCGGGTCTCTAGCGGGAGTCGGGGAGCAGTACTTC

V: TRBV7-9
size: .
D: .
J: TRBJ2-7
CDR3: CASSLEVAYEQYF
DNA: TGTGCCAGCAGCTTAGAGGTGGCGTACGAGCAGTACTTC

V: TRBV3-1
size: many
D: .
J: TRBJ2-1
CDR3: CASSQVATSLLF
DNA: TGTGCCAGCAGCCAAGTAGCGACTAGTCTCTTGTTC

V: TRBV11-2
size: many
D: .
J: TRBJ1-1
CDR3: CASSLKRNTEAFF
DNA: TGTGCCAGCAGCTTAAAGAGAAACACTGAAGCTTTCTTT

V: TRBV30
size: many
D: .
J: TRBJ2-2
CDR3: CAWTSSPHTGELFF
DNA: TGTGCCTGGACAAGTAGCCCCCACACCGGGGAGCTGTTTTTT

V: TRBV9
size: many
D: .
J: TRBJ1-1
CDR3: CASSRYSNTEAFF
DNA: TGTGCCAGCAGCAGGTACAGCAACACTGAAGCTTTCTTT

V: TRBV27
size: many
D: TRBD2
J: TRBJ2-1
CDR3: CASSDNPGLAGGRPFF
DNA: TGTGCCAGCAGCGATAATCCGGGACTAGCGGGAGGTCGACCGTTCTTC

V: TRBV6-5
size: .
D: .
J: TRBJ1-2
CDR3: CASSLAGCYTF
DNA: TGTGCCAGCAGTTTAGCCGGGTGCTACACCTTC

V: TRBV5-1
size: .
D: TRBD2
J: TRBJ2-5
CDR3: CTSSFSGGQETQYF
DNA: TGCACCAGCAGCTTCAGCGGGGGACAAGAGACACAGTACTTC

V: TRBV6-1
size: .
D: .
J: TRBJ1-6
CDR3: CASSNVGRGDSPLHF
DNA: TGTGCCAGCTCCAACGTGGGGCGGGGGGATTCACCCCTCCACTTT

V: TRBV5-1
size: once
D: TRBD2
J: TRBJ2-6
CDR3: CASSLRIGGAAANVLTF
DNA: TGCGCCAGCAGCTTAAGGATCGGGGGGGCTGCGGCCAACGTCCTGACTTTC

V: TRBV30
size: many
D: TRBD2
J: TRBJ2-2
CDR3: CAWSVGGSTGELFF
DNA: TGTGCCTGGAGTGTAGGCGGGAGCACCGGGGAGCTGTTTTTT

V: TRBV19
size: many
D: TRBD1
J: TRBJ1-6
CDR3: CASRFGQGNSPLHF
DNA: TGTGCCAGTCGCTTCGGACAGGGAAATTCACCCCTCCACTTT

V: TRBV20-1
size: medium-sized
D: TRBD2
J: TRBJ2-7
CDR3: CSAPGTSGSYEQYF
DNA: TGCAGTGCACCCGGGACTAGCGGCTCCTACGAGCAGTACTTC

V: TRBV19
size: .
D: .
J: TRBJ2-7
CDR3: CESKRRPDGYEQYF
DNA: TGTGAAAGTAAACGGCGTCCCGACGGCTACGAGCAGTACTTC

V: TRBV6-5
size: many
D: .
J: TRBJ1-1
CDR3: CASSLLGEAFF
DNA: TGTGCCAGCAGTTTACTTGGGGAAGCTTTCTTT

V: TRBV2
size: .
D: TRBD2
J: TRBJ2-7
CDR3: CVSSDGGMSLYEQYF
DNA: TGTGTCAGCAGTGACGGGGGGATGTCTCTTTACGAGCAGTACTTC

V: TRBV9
size: many
D: TRBD2
J: TRBJ2-3
CDR3: CASSVALLAGGQGDTQYF
DNA: TGTGCCAGCAGCGTAGCTCTCCTAGCGGGGGGGCAGGGGGATACGCAGTATTTT

V: TRBV10-3
size: many
D: .
J: TRBJ1-1
CDR3: CAISRGTTQNTEAFF
DNA: TGTGCCATCAGTAGGGGGACCACTCAAAACACTGAAGCTTTCTTT

V: TRBV6-2/TRBV6-3
size: many
D: .
J: TRBJ1-1
CDR3: CASSDPNTEAFF
DNA: TGTGCCAGCTCCGATCCGAACACTGAAGCTTTCTTT

V: TRBV19
size: many
D: .
J: TRBJ1-3
CDR3: CASSINPQGFSGNTIYF
DNA: TGTGCCAGTAGTATTAACCCCCAGGGCTTCTCTGGAAACACCATATATTTT

V: TRBV15
size: many
D: TRBD1
J: TRBJ1-6
CDR3: CATSRGTGSSPLHF
DNA: TGTGCCACCAGCAGAGGGACAGGGAGTTCACCCCTCCACTTT

V: TRBV11-2
size: many
D: TRBD1
J: TRBJ1-2
CDR3: CASSLDRRGYTF
DNA: TGTGCCAGCAGCTTGGACAGGAGAGGCTACACCTTC

V: TRBV18
size: many
D: .
J: TRBJ2-1
CDR3: CASSPPASASYNEQFF
DNA: TGTGCCAGCTCACCCCCGGCTAGCGCTTCCTACAATGAGCAGTTCTTC

V: TRBV19
size: many
D: TRBD1
J: TRBJ2-7
CDR3: CASSRSTGIHEQYF
DNA: TGTGCCAGTAGTAGGTCGACAGGGATCCACGAGCAGTACTTC

V: TRBV27
size: many
D: TRBD1
J: TRBJ1-2
CDR3: CASSLGDRGGYTF
DNA: TGTGCCAGCAGTTTAGGCGACAGGGGAGGCTACACCTTC

V: TRBV20-1
size: many
D: .
J: TRBJ2-3
CDR3: CSAVGGRTDTQYF
DNA: TGCAGTGCCGTCGGGGGGCGGACAGATACGCAGTATTTT

V: TRBV6-5
size: .
D: TRBD1
J: TRBJ2-7
CDR3: CASSYSSRGLYKQYF
DNA: TGTGCCAGCAGTTACTCGAGTAGGGGGCTCTACAAGCAGTACTTC

V: TRBV6-1
size: many
D: .
J: TRBJ1-1
CDR3: CANKETVVSEAFF
DNA: TGTGCCAACAAGGAGACAGTAGTCTCTGAAGCTTTCTTT

V: TRBV12-3/TRBV12-4
size: .
D: .
J: TRBJ2-3
CDR3: CASSFKGVATDKQYF
DNA: TGTGCCAGCAGTTTTAAGGGGGTAGCAACAGATAAGCAGTATTTT